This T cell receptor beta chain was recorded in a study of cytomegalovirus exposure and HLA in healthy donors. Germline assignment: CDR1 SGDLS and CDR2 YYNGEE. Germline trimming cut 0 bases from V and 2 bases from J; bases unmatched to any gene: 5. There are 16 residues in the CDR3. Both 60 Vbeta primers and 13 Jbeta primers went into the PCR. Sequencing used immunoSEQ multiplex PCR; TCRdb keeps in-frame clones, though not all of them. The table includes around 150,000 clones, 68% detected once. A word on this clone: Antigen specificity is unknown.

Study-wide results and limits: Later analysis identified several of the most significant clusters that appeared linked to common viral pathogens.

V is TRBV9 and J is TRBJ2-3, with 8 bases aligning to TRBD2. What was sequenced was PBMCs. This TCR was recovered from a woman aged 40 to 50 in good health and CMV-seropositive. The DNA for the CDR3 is TGTGCCAGCAGCGTAGATTATAGCGGGGTCACAGATACGCAGTATTTT. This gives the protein CASSVDYSGVTDTQYF.